What follows describes a single T cell receptor (beta chain). The sample has other DNA sequences that encode this CDR3 too. The entry originates in a study of blood T cell repertoires in COVID-19. V shed 1 base and J 1 base; nucleotides not matched to a gene: 3. The germline V gene has CDR1 SGHRS and CDR2 YFSETQ. This CDR3 comprises 15 residues. The method was immunoSEQ multiplex PCR; TCRdb's version includes in-frame clones alone and lacks a portion of them. The data contain approximately 89,000 clones, more than 70% of them singletons. The sequencing input was peripheral blood. This sequence was found in a man aged 65-85 years with acute or convalescent COVID-19. This chain connects TRBV5-1 to TRBJ1-1; 8 positions agree with TRBD1. CDR3 sequence: CASSLSGTGNTEAFF. DNA for the CDR3: TGCGCCAGCAGCTTGTCCGGGACAGGGAACACTGAAGCTTTCTTT. Variable domain in full (rest from reference TRBV5-1 and TRBJ1-1): KAGVTQTPRYLIKTRGQQVTLSCSPISGHRSVSWYQQTPGQGLQFLFEYFSETQRNKGNFPGRFSGRQFSNSRSEMNVSTLELGDSALYLCASSLSGTGNTEAFFGQGTRLTVV.